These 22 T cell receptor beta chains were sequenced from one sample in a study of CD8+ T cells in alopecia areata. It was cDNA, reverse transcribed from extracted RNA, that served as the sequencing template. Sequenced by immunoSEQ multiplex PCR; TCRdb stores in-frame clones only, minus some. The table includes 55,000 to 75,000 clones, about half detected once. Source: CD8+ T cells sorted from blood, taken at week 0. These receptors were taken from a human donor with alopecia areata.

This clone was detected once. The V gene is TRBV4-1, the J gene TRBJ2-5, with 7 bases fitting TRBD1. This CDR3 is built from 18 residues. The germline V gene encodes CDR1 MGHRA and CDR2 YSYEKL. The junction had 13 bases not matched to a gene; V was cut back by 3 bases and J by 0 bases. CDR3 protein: CASSQPRQGRWDQETQYF. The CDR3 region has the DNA TGCGCCAGCAGCCAGCCTCGACAGGGACGGTGGGACCAAGAGACCCAGTACTTC.

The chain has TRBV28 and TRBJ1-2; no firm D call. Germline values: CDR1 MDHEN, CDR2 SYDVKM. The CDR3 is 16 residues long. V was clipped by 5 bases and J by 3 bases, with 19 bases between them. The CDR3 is CASSTRPEFLYYGYTF. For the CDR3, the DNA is TGTGCCAGCAGTACCAGACCAGAATTTTTATACTATGGCTACACCTTC.

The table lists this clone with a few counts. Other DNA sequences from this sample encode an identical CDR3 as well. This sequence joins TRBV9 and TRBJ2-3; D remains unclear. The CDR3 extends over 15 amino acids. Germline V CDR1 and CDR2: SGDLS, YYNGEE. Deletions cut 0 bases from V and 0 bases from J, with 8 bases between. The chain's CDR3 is CASSVGGSSTDTQYF. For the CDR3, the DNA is TGTGCCAGCAGCGTAGGCGGATCTAGCACAGATACGCAGTATTTT.

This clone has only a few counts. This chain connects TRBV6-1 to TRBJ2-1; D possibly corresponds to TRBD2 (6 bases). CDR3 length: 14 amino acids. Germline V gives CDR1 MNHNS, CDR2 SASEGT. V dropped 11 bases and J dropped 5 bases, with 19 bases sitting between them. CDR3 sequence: CAGSPGLEHNEQFF. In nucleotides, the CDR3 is TGTGCCGGTTCCCCGGGACTTGAACACAATGAGCAGTTCTTC.

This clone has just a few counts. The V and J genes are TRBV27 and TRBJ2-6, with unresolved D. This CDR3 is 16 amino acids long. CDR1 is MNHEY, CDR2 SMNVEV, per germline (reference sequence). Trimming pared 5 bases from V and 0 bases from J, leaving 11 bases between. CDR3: CASSPLPVSGANVLTF. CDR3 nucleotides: TGTGCCAGCAGTCCCCTCCCCGTCTCTGGGGCCAACGTCCTGACTTTC.

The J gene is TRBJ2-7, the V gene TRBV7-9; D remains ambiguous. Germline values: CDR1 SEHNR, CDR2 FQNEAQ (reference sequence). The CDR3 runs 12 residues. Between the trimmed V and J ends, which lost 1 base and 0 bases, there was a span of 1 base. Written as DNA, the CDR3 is TGTGCCAGCAGCTTAGGCTCCTACGAGCAGTACTTC. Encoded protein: CASSLGSYEQYF.

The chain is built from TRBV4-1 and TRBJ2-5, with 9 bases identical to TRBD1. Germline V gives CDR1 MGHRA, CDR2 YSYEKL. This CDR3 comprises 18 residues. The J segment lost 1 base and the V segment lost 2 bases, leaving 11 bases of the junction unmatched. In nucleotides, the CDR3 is TGCGCCAGCAGCCAAACACTGGGACAGGGAACCCCCCAAGAGACCCAGTACTTC. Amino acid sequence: CASSQTLGQGTPQETQYF.

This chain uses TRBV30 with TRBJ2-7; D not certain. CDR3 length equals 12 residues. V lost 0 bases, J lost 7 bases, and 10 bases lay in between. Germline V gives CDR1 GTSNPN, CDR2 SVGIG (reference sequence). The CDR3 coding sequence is TGTGCCTGGAGTGTACTTGGTTTAGAGCAGTACTTC. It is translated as CAWSVLGLEQYF.

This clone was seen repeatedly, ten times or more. CDR3 sequence: CASSFSSGSSNEQFF. The CDR3 nucleotides read TGTGCCAGCAGTTTCAGTAGCGGGAGCTCCAATGAGCAGTTCTTC. This rearrangement joins TRBV27 to TRBJ2-1, with 9 bases identical to TRBD2. Germline V gives CDR1 MNHEY, CDR2 SMNVEV (reference sequence). The CDR3 extends over 15 amino acids. J gave up 6 bases and V 3 bases, and 6 bases lay outside the gene matches.

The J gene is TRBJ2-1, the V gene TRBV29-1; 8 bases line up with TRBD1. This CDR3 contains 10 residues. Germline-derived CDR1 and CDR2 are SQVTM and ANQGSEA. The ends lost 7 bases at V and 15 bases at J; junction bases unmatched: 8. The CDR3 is CSAELQGAFF. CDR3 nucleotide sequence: TGCAGCGCCGAGCTCCAGGGGGCGTTCTTC.

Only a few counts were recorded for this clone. The CDR3 DNA reads as TGTGCCAGCAGCCAAGAAACCGGGATCACAGATACGCAGTATTTT. This encodes CASSQETGITDTQYF. V is TRBV4-2 and J is TRBJ2-3; D possibly corresponds to TRBD2 (5 bases). Per germline, CDR1 LGHNA and CDR2 YNFKEQ. This CDR3 spans 15 amino acids. V was shortened by 0 bases and J by 2 bases, with 9 bases between the two germline ends.

The CDR3 protein is CASSLYASGRITDTQYF. CDR3 in DNA: TGCGCCAGCAGCTTGTATGCTAGCGGGAGAATTACAGATACGCAGTATTTT. J is TRBJ2-3 and V is TRBV5-1; TRBD2 matches at 10 bases. There are 17 residues in the CDR3. V was clipped by 1 base and J by 3 bases; unmatched bases: 8. Looked up from germline, CDR1 is SGHRS and CDR2 is YFSETQ. The full variable domain, in which reference TRBV5-1 and TRBJ2-3 provide the parts outside the CDR3, is KAGVTQTPRYLIKTRGQQVTLSCSPISGHRSVSWYQQTPGQGLQFLFEYFSETQRNKGNFPGRFSGRQFSNSRSEMNVSTLELGDSALYLCASSLYASGRITDTQYFGPGTRLTVL.

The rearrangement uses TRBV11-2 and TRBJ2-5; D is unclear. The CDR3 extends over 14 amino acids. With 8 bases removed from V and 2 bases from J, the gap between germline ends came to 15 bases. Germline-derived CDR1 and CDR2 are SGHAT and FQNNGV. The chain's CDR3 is CASRVGAYQETQYF. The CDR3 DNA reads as TGTGCCAGCCGCGTGGGCGCGTATCAAGAGACCCAGTACTTC.

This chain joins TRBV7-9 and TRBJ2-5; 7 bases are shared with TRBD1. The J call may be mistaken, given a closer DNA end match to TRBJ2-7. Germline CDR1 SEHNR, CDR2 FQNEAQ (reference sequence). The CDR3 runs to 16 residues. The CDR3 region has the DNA TGTGCCAGCAGCCAAAACGACAGGGTCCCCTTCTACGAGCAGTACTTC. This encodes CASSQNDRVPFYEQYF.

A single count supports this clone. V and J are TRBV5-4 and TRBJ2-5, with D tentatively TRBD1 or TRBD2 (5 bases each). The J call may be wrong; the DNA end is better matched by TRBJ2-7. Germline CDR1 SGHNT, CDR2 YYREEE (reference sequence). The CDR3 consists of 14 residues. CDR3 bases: TGTGCCAGCAGCTTTGGGACGGGCCTCTACGAGCAGTACTTC. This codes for CASSFGTGLYEQYF.

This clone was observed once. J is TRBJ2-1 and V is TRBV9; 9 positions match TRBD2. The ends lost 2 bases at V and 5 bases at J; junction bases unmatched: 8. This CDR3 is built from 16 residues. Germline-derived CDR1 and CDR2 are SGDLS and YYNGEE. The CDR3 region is CASSVPIAGDDNEQFF. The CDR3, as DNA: TGTGCCAGCAGCGTCCCTATAGCGGGAGACGACAATGAGCAGTTCTTC.

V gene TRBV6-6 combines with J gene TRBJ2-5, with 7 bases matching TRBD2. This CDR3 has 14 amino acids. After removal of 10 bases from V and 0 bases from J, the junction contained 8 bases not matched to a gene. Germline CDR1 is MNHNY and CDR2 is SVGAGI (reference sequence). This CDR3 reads CATHLAAYQETQYF. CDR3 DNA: TGTGCCACCCACCTAGCGGCTTACCAAGAGACCCAGTACTTC.

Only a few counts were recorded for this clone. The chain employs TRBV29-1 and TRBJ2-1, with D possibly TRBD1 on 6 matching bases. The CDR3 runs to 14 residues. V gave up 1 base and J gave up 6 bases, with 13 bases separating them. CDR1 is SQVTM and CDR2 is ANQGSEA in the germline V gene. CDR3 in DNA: TGCAGCGTTGAAGTGGGGGCAGGGATCAATGAGCAGTTCTTC. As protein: CSVEVGAGINEQFF.

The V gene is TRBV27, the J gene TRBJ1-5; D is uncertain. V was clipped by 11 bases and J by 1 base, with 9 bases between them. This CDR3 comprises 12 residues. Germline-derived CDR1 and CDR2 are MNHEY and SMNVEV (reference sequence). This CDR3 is CAVGLSNQPQHF. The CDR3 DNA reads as TGTGCCGTCGGACTGAGCAATCAGCCCCAGCATTTT.

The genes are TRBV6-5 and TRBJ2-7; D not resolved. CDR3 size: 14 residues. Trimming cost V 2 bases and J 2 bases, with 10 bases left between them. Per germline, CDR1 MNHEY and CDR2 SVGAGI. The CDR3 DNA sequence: TGTGCCAGCAGTTACAAGGGTTTCCCCTACGAGCAGTACTTC. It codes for CASSYKGFPYEQYF.

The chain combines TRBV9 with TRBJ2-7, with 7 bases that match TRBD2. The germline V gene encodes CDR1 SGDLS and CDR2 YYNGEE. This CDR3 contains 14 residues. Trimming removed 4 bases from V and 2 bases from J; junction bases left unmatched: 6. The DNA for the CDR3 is TGTGCCAGCAGCATAACTAGCGTACCCTACGAGCAGTACTTC. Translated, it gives CASSITSVPYEQYF.

The CDR3 is CASSAIPRQSPYEQYF. In DNA form, the CDR3 reads TGTGCCAGCAGCGCCATTCCTCGACAGTCCCCATACGAGCAGTACTTC. The chain recombines TRBV9 with TRBJ2-7; possibly TRBD1 for D (5 bases). Trimming removed 3 bases from V and 4 bases from J, with 20 bases in between. Per the germline V gene, CDR1 is SGDLS and CDR2 is YYNGEE. CDR3 size: 16 residues.